This T cell receptor (beta chain) was sequenced in a study of read filtering for tumor transcriptome and immune sequencing. This library used roughly 430 ng RNA and molecular barcoded adaptors spanning alpha/delta and beta/gamma chains. One entry per CDR3 protein, called by TCRdb with MiXCR from the reads. This repertoire shows 5,800 or so distinct CDR3 sequences, 21% found once; its top ten account for approximately 23%. The study, taken as a whole, reports: Compared with RNA-seq, IR-seq gave much higher clonotype depth and reliability. Dropping single-read clonotypes raised IR-seq and RNA-seq shared-clonotype correlation. In IR-seq, single-read clonotypes were about 80% of clonotypes but about 3.5% of reads.

V gave up 0 bases and J gave up 7 bases; unmatched junction bases: 3. Per the germline V gene, CDR1 is SGHDN and CDR2 is FVKESK. The CDR3 is 14 residues long. This clonotype is medium-sized within its sample. Antigen: not known. Every patient had bone marrow sampled while the disease was active. This sequence joins TRBV14 and TRBJ2-7, with 10 positions matching TRBD1. The TCR originated in a donor over 35 with multiple myeloma. The sequenced sample was a population of CD138-negative cells sorted from bone marrow. CDR3 residues: CASSQDDRGREQYF. In DNA form, the CDR3 reads TGTGCCAGCAGCCAAGACGACAGGGGGCGGGAGCAGTACTTC.